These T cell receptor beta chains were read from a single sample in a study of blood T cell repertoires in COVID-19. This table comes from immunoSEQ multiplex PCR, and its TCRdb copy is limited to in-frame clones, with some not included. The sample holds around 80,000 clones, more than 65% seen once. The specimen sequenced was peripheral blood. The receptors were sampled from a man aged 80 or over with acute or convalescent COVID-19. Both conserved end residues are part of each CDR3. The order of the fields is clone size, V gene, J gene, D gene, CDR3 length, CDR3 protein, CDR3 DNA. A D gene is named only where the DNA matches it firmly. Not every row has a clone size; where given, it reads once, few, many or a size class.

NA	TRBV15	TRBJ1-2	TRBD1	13	CATSLQGADGYTF	TGTGCCACCAGCCTACAGGGGGCCGATGGCTACACCTTC
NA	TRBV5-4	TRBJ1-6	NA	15	CASSLDRFSNSPLHF	TGTGCCAGCAGCCTAGACCGTTTTAGCAATTCACCCCTCCACTTT
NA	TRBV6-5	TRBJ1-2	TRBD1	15	CASSSPGQGDYGYTF	TGTGCCAGCAGTTCTCCGGGACAGGGTGACTATGGCTACACCTTC
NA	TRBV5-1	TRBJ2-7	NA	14	CASSLQGTSGEQYF	TGCGCCAGCAGCTTGCAGGGCACCTCTGGGGAGCAGTACTTC
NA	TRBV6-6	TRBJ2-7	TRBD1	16	CASRTKPRQGSYEQYF	TGTGCCAGCAGAACCAAACCGCGACAGGGGTCCTACGAGCAGTACTTC
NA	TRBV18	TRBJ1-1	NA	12	CASSPGQQEAFF	TGTGCCAGCTCACCAGGACAGCAAGAAGCTTTCTTT
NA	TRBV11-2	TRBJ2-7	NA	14	CASSFVSDSYEQYF	TGTGCCAGCAGCTTTGTGTCAGACTCCTACGAGCAGTACTTC
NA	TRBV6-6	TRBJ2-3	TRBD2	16	CASSTGAGGRTDTQYF	TGTGCCAGCAGTACCGGGGCGGGGGGCCGCACAGATACGCAGTATTTT
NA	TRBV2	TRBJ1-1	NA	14	CASSGNDRNTEAFF	TGTGCCAGCAGTGGGAATGACAGGAACACTGAAGCTTTCTTT
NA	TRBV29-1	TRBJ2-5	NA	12	CSVSPREETQYF	TGCAGCGTTTCTCCCAGGGAAGAGACCCAGTACTTC
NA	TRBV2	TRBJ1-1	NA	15	CASSLRQARGTEAFF	TGTGCCAGCAGTCTAAGACAGGCCCGAGGGACTGAAGCTTTCTTT
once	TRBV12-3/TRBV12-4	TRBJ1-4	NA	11	CASSPGEKLFF	TGTGCCAGCAGTCCGGGGGAAAAACTGTTTTTT
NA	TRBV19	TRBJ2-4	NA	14	CASGTRDAKNIQYF	TGTGCCAGTGGGACTCGGGACGCCAAAAACATTCAGTACTTC
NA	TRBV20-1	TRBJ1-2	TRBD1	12	CSASDREAGYTF	TGCAGTGCTAGTGACAGGGAGGCTGGCTACACCTTC
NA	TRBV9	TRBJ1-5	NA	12	CASSPGDQPQHF	TGTGCCAGCAGCCCAGGGGACCAGCCCCAGCATTTT
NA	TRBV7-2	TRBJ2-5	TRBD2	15	CASSNSGANRETQYF	TGTGCCAGCAGCAATAGCGGGGCTAACCGAGAGACCCAGTACTTC
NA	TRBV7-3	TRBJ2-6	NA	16	CASSLVGSSGANVLTF	TGTGCCAGCAGCTTAGTTGGGAGCTCTGGGGCCAACGTCCTGACTTTC
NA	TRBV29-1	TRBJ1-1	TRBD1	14	CSVDVGQGATEAFF	TGCAGCGTTGACGTGGGACAGGGGGCAACTGAAGCTTTCTTT
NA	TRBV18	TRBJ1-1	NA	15	CASSPEGVWGTEAFF	TGTGCCAGCTCCCCGGAAGGGGTATGGGGTACTGAAGCTTTCTTT
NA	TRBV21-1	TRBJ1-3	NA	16	CASSKGQLFSGNTIYF	TGTGCCAGCAGCAAGGGACAGCTTTTCTCTGGAAACACCATATATTTT
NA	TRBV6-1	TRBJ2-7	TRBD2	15	CASSEAPGGTYEQYF	TGTGCCAGCAGTGAAGCTCCCGGGGGGACCTACGAGCAGTACTTC
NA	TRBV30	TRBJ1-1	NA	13	CAWSVGYNAEAFF	TGTGCCTGGAGTGTCGGTTATAACGCTGAAGCTTTCTTT
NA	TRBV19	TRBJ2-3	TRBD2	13	CASSRGREDTQYF	TGTGCCAGTAGTAGAGGGAGGGAAGATACGCAGTATTTT
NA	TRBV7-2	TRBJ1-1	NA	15	CASSLGGLPNTEAFF	TGTGCCAGCAGCTTGGGGGGACTTCCGAACACTGAAGCTTTCTTT
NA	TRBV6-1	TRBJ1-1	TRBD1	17	CASSEVPQGAKRPEAFF	TGTGCCAGCAGTGAAGTCCCCCAGGGGGCGAAGAGGCCTGAAGCTTTCTTT
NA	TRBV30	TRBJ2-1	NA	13	CAWSRTRGNEQFF	TGTGCCTGGAGTCGGACTCGGGGCAATGAGCAGTTCTTC
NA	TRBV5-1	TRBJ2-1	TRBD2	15	CASTEAGARSNEQFF	TGCGCCAGCACTGAAGCGGGGGCTCGTAGTAATGAGCAGTTCTTC
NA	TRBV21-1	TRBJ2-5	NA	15	CASRTRGQGKETQYF	TGTGCCAGCAGGACCCGGGGACAGGGGAAAGAGACCCAGTACTTC
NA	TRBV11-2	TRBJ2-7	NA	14	CASSLVTTNYEQYF	TGTGCCAGCAGCTTAGTTACGACAAATTACGAGCAGTACTTC
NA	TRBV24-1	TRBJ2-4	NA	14	CATRPDLAKNIQYF	TGTGCCACCAGACCAGATCTAGCCAAAAACATTCAGTACTTC
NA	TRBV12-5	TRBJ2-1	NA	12	CASGLARDEQFF	TGTGCTAGTGGTTTGGCCCGGGATGAGCAGTTCTTC
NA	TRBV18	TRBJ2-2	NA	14	CASSNTRNTGELFF	TGTGCCAGCTCAAACACCAGGAACACCGGGGAGCTGTTTTTT
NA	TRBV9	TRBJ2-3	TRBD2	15	CASSVRGGYTDTQYF	TGTGCCAGCAGCGTGCGGGGGGGCTACACAGATACGCAGTATTTT
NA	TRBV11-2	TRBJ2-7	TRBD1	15	CASGRTGTGSYEQYF	TGTGCCAGCGGACGAACCGGGACAGGGAGCTACGAGCAGTACTTC
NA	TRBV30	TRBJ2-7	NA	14	CAWSARSPTDEQYF	TGTGCCTGGAGTGCCCGATCTCCGACAGACGAGCAGTACTTC
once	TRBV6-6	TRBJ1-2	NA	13	CASRVSDNYGYTF	TGTGCCAGCAGGGTGAGCGATAACTATGGCTACACCTTC
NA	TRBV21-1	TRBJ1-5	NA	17	CASSKGGTGGRNQPQHF	TGTGCCAGCAGCAAAGGGGGGACAGGGGGTAGGAATCAGCCCCAGCATTTT
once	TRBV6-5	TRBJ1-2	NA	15	CASFQTGLGNYGYTF	TGTGCCAGCTTCCAAACAGGGTTGGGGAACTATGGCTACACCTTC
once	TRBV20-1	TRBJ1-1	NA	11	CSAEGRERAFF	TGCAGTGCCGAGGGTAGGGAACGAGCTTTCTTT
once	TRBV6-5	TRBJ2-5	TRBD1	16	CASSYSMGQNQETQYF	TGTGCCAGCAGTTACTCGATGGGACAGAACCAAGAGACCCAGTACTTC
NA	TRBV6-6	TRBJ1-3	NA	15	CASSSGSSLGNTIYF	TGTGCCAGCAGTTCGGGGTCATCCCTCGGAAACACCATATATTTT